This TCR beta chain was obtained from a study of blood T cell repertoires in COVID-19. Overall study: Acute-phase and convalescent COVID-19 samples originated in the United States, Italy and Spain. T cells, B-cell-depleted T cells, or PBMCs provided the cDNA or gDNA that served as material.

The germline V and J ends were trimmed by 2 bases and 0 bases, with 7 bases remaining between them. Germline lookup yields CDR1 SEHNR and CDR2 FQNEAQ (reference sequence). This CDR3 contains 14 residues. Method: immunoSEQ multiplex PCR; TCRdb's copy keeps in-frame clones and lacks some. This sample carries some 220,000 clones, around 82% of them seen once, and the ten largest clones take about 13%. V gene TRBV7-9 combines with J gene TRBJ1-1; a weak D match, TRBD1 (5 bases). Sequencing was done on a sample of peripheral blood. The clonotype originates from a human donor in a cohort sampled during active COVID-19. DNA of the CDR3: TGTGCCAGCAGCTTAATACAGGTGAACACTGAAGCTTTCTTT. This translates into CASSLIQVNTEAFF. Supplemented by reference TRBV7-9 and TRBJ1-1, the full variable domain reads DTGVSQNPRHKITKRGQNVTFRCDPISEHNRLYWYRQTLGQGPEFLTYFQNEAQLEKSRLLSDRFSAERPKGSFSTLEIQRTEQGDSAMYLCASSLIQVNTEAFFGQGTRLTVV.